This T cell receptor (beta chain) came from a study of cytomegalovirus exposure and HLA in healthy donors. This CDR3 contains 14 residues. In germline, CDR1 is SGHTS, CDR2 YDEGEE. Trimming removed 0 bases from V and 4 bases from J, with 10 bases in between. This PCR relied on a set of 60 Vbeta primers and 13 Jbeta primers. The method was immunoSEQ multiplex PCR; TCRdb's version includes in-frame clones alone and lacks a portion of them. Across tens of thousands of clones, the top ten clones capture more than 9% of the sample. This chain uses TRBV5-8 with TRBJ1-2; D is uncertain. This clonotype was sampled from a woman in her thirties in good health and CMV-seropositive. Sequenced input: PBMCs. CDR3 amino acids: CASSLGGFRYGYTF. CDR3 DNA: TGTGCCAGCAGCTTGGGAGGTTTCCGCTATGGCTACACCTTC.